These 26 T cell receptor beta chains were sequenced from one sample in a study of cytotoxic CD8 clonotypes in ibrutinib-treated CLL. TCRdb's table, derived via immunoSEQ multiplex PCR, lists solely in-frame clones and lacks some. The sample gives roughly 15,000 clones, about two thirds of which show up once; approximately 40% is in the top ten. The sequencing used PBMCs, collected before ibrutinib treatment. These receptor sequences come from a human donor with chronic lymphocytic leukemia.

This chain joins TRBV27 and TRBJ2-7; D is uncertain. Trimming pared 5 bases from V and 0 bases from J, leaving 8 bases between. Per germline, CDR1 MNHEY and CDR2 SMNVEV (reference sequence). CDR3 length: 13 residues. The CDR3 loop reads CASSVDFSYEQYF. The CDR3 region has the DNA TGTGCCAGCAGTGTGGATTTCTCCTACGAGCAGTACTTC.

V usage is TRBV18 and J usage is TRBJ1-6, with D maybe TRBD1 (6 bases). V gave up 4 bases and J gave up 7 bases, with 14 bases separating them. Per germline, CDR1 KGHSH and CDR2 LQKENI. CDR3 size: 15 residues. CDR3 sequence (DNA): TGTGCCAGCTCACGCGGGTCAGGGGACAATTCACCCCTCCACTTT. Protein product: CASSRGSGDNSPLHF. The whole variable domain, filled in from reference TRBV18 and TRBJ1-6, reads NAGVMQNPRHLVRRRGQEARLRCSPMKGHSHVYWYRQLPEEGLKFMVYLQKENIIDESGMPKERFSAEFPKEGPSILRIQQVVRGDSAAYFCASSRGSGDNSPLHFGNGTRLTVT.

This clone was seen more than once but under ten times. This chain links TRBV11-2 with TRBJ2-3; D not certain. This CDR3 is built from 14 residues. The germline V gene encodes CDR1 SGHAT and CDR2 FQNNGV. V shed 1 base and J shed 4 bases, with 9 bases lying between them. CDR3 nucleotides: TGTGCCAGCAGCTTAGGAGCCGGTCCAGATACGCAGTATTTT. Encoded protein: CASSLGAGPDTQYF.

This chain links TRBV4-2 with TRBJ1-2, with D perhaps matching TRBD1 (6 bases). Trimming took 1 base from V and 8 from J, leaving 11 bases between them. Per germline, CDR1 LGHNA and CDR2 YNFKEQ. The CDR3 covers 13 residues. The CDR3 region has the DNA TGTGCCAGCAGCCAAGGGGGGCCTCGAGGCTACACCTTC. Translating gives CASSQGGPRGYTF.

The chain is built from TRBV11-2 and TRBJ1-1; 8 bases fit TRBD1. The CDR3 is 15 amino acids. J was trimmed by 2 bases and V by 1 base; bases with no gene match: 3. Looked up from germline, CDR1 is SGHAT and CDR2 is FQNNGV. CDR3 region: CASSLGDRINTEAFF. The CDR3 DNA is TGTGCCAGCAGCTTAGGGGACAGGATAAACACTGAAGCTTTCTTT.

This sequence joins TRBV2 and TRBJ1-2; a weak D match, TRBD1 (6 bases). The CDR3 has 13 amino acids. Trimming pared 9 bases from V and 3 bases from J, leaving 14 bases between. The germline gives CDR1 SNHLY, CDR2 FYNNEI. This chain's CDR3 is CARDRQADYGYTF. CDR3 nucleotides: TGTGCCAGGGATCGACAGGCGGACTATGGCTACACCTTC.

The genes are TRBV7-9 and TRBJ2-7; 7 nucleotides agree with TRBD1. V lost 5 bases to trimming and J lost 4 bases; unmatched junction nucleotides: 11. The CDR3 covers 15 residues. Germline assignment: CDR1 SEHNR and CDR2 FQNEAQ (reference sequence). CDR3 residues: CASSPEQGWIYEQYF. The CDR3 DNA reads TGTGCCAGCAGCCCAGAACAGGGGTGGATATACGAGCAGTACTTC.

V is TRBV27 and J is TRBJ2-1, with a weak D call TRBD2 (6 bases). CDR1 MNHEY and CDR2 SMNVEV come from the germline V gene (reference sequence). Trimming cost V 5 bases and J 7 bases, with 15 bases left between them. The CDR3 totals 14 residues. The DNA for the CDR3 is TGTGCCAGCAGTGACCTAGGCGCGGGGAATGAGCAGTTCTTC. Its translation: CASSDLGAGNEQFF.

The chain joins TRBV19 to TRBJ2-1; D gene ambiguous. In germline, CDR1 is LNHDA, CDR2 SQIVND (reference sequence). The CDR3 is 13 residues long. V was clipped by 7 bases and J by 6 bases, with 13 bases between them. CDR3 residues: CASTEQRSNEQFF. CDR3 in DNA: TGTGCCAGTACCGAACAGAGGTCCAATGAGCAGTTCTTC.

The sample holds a few counts of this clone. The chain has TRBV29-1 and TRBJ1-2; possibly TRBD1 for D (6 bases). The CDR3 totals 13 residues. The V gene lost 6 bases and the J gene lost 5 bases, with 16 bases spanning the gap. Germline-derived CDR1 and CDR2 are SQVTM and ANQGSEA. This CDR3 reads CSVHREAEYGYTF. CDR3 coding DNA: TGCAGCGTCCACAGGGAAGCGGAATATGGCTACACCTTC.

The CDR3 sequence is CASSPSPGQGSEQYF. Written as DNA, the CDR3 is TGTGCCAGCAGCCCGTCCCCGGGACAGGGAAGCGAGCAGTACTTC. The rearrangement uses TRBV11-2 and TRBJ2-7; 9 bases line up with TRBD1. Unmatched junction bases numbered 11, after V lost 5 bases and J lost 6 bases. This CDR3 contains 15 residues. The germline V gene has CDR1 SGHAT and CDR2 FQNNGV.

This clone turned up a few times. The chain recombines TRBV11-2 with TRBJ1-5; D uncertain. Germline values: CDR1 SGHAT, CDR2 FQNNGV. V was pared by 4 bases and J by 6 bases, with 10 bases between. The CDR3 is made up of 13 amino acids. In DNA form, the CDR3 reads TGTGCCAGCAGCTGGGGAGCCCGTCAGCCCCAGCATTTT. Residues: CASSWGARQPQHF.

As concerns this clone: At one end, the junction sequence differs from germline, possibly due to a read error. This chain connects TRBV4-1 to TRBJ2-1; D perhaps matches TRBD1 (5 bases). CDR3 size: 13 residues. Germline loops: CDR1 MGHRA, CDR2 YSYEKL. The CDR3 coding sequence is TGTGCCAGCAGCCAGGGTAGCTTCAATGAGCAGTTCTTC. It encodes CASSQGSFNEQFF.

To note about this clone: The sample has other DNA sequences that encode this CDR3 too. The rearrangement uses TRBV6-1 and TRBJ1-5; D not resolved. CDR3 length equals 13 residues. Germline CDR1 and CDR2: MNHNS and SASEGT. Trimming removed 4 bases at V and 3 bases at J, with 7 bases between. The DNA for the CDR3 is TGTGCCAGCAGTGCGGACTTCAATCAGCCCCAGCATTTT. It encodes CASSADFNQPQHF.

The V call is TRBV25-1, the J call TRBJ2-3; TRBD2 matches at 16 bases. Germline CDR1 reads MGHDK; CDR2 reads SYGVNS. The CDR3 has 18 amino acids. With 3 bases clipped from V and 6 bases from J, the junction kept 9 bases outside the gene matches. CDR3 loop: CASSDPTGTSGGADTQYF. CDR3 sequence (DNA): TGTGCCAGCAGTGATCCTACCGGGACTAGCGGGGGGGCGGATACGCAGTATTTT.

The rearrangement joins TRBV6-1 to TRBJ2-5; 10 bases are a match to TRBD2. The J call may be wrong; the DNA end is better matched by TRBJ2-7. Germline V gene sequence: CDR1 MNHNS, CDR2 SASEGT. The CDR3 has 16 amino acids. CDR3 nucleotides: TGTGCCAGCAGTGAGGTCACAAGCGGGGGGGCCAACGAGCAGTACTTC. Translated, it gives CASSEVTSGGANEQYF.

The chain links TRBV5-4 to TRBJ1-1; 8 bases agree with TRBD1. The CDR3 is made up of 14 amino acids. Trimming cost V 2 bases and J 5 bases; bases outside gene matches: 5. The germline gives CDR1 SGHNT, CDR2 YYREEE (reference sequence). The CDR3 coding sequence is TGTGCCAGCAGCTTTGGACAGGGAAGGACTGAAGCTTTCTTT. Protein sequence: CASSFGQGRTEAFF.

CDR3: CASSLNNEQFF. CDR3 sequence (DNA): TGTGCCAGCAGCCTTAACAATGAGCAGTTCTTC. This chain uses TRBV5-6 with TRBJ2-1; D remains ambiguous. From germline, CDR1 is SGHDT and CDR2 YYEEEE. The CDR3 is 11 residues long. V dropped 4 bases and J dropped 5 bases, with 4 bases sitting between them.

This clone has at least ten counts. The rearrangement uses TRBV2 and TRBJ1-6, with unresolved D. V dropped 4 bases and J dropped 10 bases, with 5 bases sitting between them. This CDR3 comprises 11 residues. CDR1 is SNHLY, CDR2 FYNNEI, per germline. The CDR3 DNA sequence: TGTGCCAGCAGTGGTAGGTCACCCCTCCACTTT. This sequence encodes CASSGRSPLHF.

As for this clone: This likely came from a read error, as a far larger clone is one base away. The chain employs TRBV7-9 and TRBJ1-1; the D is unclear. CDR1 is SEHNR, CDR2 FQNEAQ, per germline (reference sequence). The CDR3 loop spans 15 amino acids. CDR3 sequence (DNA): TGTGCCAGCAGCAGGACCCGAAGCGATAACACTGAAGCTTCCTTT. Translated, it gives CASSRTRSDNTEASF.

The gene calls are TRBV10-2 and TRBJ1-2; tentative D call: TRBD1 (6 bases). Germline V gene lookup returns CDR1 WSHSY and CDR2 SAAADI. The CDR3 has 16 residues. The V end lost 2 bases, the J end lost 8 bases, and 21 bases lay between the germline ends. Here the CDR3 DNA reads TGCGCCAGCAGTGAGGGATTGCGGGGGCGCGGAGTAGGCTACACCTTC. This gives the protein CASSEGLRGRGVGYTF.

J is TRBJ1-2 and V is TRBV28; D not resolved. The CDR3 loop spans 15 amino acids. V was trimmed by 5 bases and J by 2 bases, leaving 15 bases between them. Germline assignment: CDR1 MDHEN and CDR2 SYDVKM. CDR3 bases: TGTGCCAGCAGTCCCTGGGGAAGGATGAACTATGGCTACACCTTC. The encoded protein is CASSPWGRMNYGYTF.

This chain uses TRBV11-2 with TRBJ1-3, with D hard to call. The V end was cut by 3 bases, the J end by 2 bases, with 11 bases between. Germline assignment: CDR1 SGHAT and CDR2 FQNNGV. The CDR3 is 15 amino acids. The CDR3 loop reads CASSFEWGAGNTIYF. The CDR3 DNA reads as TGTGCCAGCAGCTTTGAGTGGGGTGCTGGAAACACCATATATTTT.

The gene calls are TRBV7-9 and TRBJ1-3; D call uncertain. The V end lost 1 base, the J end lost 1 base, and 11 bases lay between the germline ends. The CDR3 is 16 residues long. Germline CDR1 is SEHNR and CDR2 is FQNEAQ (reference sequence). The chain's CDR3 is CASSLGWMGSGNTIYF. CDR3 nucleotide sequence: TGTGCCAGCAGCTTAGGATGGATGGGGTCTGGAAACACCATATATTTT.

The chain uses TRBV18 and TRBJ1-2; D remains ambiguous. V dropped 4 bases and J dropped 6 bases, with 18 bases sitting between them. The CDR3 extends over 15 amino acids. Germline CDR1 reads KGHSH; CDR2 reads LQKENI. CDR3 residues: CASSLGNRVADGYTF. CDR3 nucleotide sequence: TGTGCCAGCTCACTGGGTAACCGGGTGGCGGATGGCTACACCTTC.

Concerning this clone: The sample holds other DNA sequences that translate to the same CDR3. The J gene is TRBJ1-3, the V gene TRBV11-2, with D maybe TRBD1 (6 bases). From germline, CDR1 is SGHAT and CDR2 FQNNGV. V gave up 1 base and J gave up 0 bases, with 13 bases separating them. The CDR3 has 17 residues. The CDR3 nucleotides read TGTGCCAGCAGCTTAGTAAGGGGACACTTCTCTGGAAACACCATATATTTT. It encodes CASSLVRGHFSGNTIYF.